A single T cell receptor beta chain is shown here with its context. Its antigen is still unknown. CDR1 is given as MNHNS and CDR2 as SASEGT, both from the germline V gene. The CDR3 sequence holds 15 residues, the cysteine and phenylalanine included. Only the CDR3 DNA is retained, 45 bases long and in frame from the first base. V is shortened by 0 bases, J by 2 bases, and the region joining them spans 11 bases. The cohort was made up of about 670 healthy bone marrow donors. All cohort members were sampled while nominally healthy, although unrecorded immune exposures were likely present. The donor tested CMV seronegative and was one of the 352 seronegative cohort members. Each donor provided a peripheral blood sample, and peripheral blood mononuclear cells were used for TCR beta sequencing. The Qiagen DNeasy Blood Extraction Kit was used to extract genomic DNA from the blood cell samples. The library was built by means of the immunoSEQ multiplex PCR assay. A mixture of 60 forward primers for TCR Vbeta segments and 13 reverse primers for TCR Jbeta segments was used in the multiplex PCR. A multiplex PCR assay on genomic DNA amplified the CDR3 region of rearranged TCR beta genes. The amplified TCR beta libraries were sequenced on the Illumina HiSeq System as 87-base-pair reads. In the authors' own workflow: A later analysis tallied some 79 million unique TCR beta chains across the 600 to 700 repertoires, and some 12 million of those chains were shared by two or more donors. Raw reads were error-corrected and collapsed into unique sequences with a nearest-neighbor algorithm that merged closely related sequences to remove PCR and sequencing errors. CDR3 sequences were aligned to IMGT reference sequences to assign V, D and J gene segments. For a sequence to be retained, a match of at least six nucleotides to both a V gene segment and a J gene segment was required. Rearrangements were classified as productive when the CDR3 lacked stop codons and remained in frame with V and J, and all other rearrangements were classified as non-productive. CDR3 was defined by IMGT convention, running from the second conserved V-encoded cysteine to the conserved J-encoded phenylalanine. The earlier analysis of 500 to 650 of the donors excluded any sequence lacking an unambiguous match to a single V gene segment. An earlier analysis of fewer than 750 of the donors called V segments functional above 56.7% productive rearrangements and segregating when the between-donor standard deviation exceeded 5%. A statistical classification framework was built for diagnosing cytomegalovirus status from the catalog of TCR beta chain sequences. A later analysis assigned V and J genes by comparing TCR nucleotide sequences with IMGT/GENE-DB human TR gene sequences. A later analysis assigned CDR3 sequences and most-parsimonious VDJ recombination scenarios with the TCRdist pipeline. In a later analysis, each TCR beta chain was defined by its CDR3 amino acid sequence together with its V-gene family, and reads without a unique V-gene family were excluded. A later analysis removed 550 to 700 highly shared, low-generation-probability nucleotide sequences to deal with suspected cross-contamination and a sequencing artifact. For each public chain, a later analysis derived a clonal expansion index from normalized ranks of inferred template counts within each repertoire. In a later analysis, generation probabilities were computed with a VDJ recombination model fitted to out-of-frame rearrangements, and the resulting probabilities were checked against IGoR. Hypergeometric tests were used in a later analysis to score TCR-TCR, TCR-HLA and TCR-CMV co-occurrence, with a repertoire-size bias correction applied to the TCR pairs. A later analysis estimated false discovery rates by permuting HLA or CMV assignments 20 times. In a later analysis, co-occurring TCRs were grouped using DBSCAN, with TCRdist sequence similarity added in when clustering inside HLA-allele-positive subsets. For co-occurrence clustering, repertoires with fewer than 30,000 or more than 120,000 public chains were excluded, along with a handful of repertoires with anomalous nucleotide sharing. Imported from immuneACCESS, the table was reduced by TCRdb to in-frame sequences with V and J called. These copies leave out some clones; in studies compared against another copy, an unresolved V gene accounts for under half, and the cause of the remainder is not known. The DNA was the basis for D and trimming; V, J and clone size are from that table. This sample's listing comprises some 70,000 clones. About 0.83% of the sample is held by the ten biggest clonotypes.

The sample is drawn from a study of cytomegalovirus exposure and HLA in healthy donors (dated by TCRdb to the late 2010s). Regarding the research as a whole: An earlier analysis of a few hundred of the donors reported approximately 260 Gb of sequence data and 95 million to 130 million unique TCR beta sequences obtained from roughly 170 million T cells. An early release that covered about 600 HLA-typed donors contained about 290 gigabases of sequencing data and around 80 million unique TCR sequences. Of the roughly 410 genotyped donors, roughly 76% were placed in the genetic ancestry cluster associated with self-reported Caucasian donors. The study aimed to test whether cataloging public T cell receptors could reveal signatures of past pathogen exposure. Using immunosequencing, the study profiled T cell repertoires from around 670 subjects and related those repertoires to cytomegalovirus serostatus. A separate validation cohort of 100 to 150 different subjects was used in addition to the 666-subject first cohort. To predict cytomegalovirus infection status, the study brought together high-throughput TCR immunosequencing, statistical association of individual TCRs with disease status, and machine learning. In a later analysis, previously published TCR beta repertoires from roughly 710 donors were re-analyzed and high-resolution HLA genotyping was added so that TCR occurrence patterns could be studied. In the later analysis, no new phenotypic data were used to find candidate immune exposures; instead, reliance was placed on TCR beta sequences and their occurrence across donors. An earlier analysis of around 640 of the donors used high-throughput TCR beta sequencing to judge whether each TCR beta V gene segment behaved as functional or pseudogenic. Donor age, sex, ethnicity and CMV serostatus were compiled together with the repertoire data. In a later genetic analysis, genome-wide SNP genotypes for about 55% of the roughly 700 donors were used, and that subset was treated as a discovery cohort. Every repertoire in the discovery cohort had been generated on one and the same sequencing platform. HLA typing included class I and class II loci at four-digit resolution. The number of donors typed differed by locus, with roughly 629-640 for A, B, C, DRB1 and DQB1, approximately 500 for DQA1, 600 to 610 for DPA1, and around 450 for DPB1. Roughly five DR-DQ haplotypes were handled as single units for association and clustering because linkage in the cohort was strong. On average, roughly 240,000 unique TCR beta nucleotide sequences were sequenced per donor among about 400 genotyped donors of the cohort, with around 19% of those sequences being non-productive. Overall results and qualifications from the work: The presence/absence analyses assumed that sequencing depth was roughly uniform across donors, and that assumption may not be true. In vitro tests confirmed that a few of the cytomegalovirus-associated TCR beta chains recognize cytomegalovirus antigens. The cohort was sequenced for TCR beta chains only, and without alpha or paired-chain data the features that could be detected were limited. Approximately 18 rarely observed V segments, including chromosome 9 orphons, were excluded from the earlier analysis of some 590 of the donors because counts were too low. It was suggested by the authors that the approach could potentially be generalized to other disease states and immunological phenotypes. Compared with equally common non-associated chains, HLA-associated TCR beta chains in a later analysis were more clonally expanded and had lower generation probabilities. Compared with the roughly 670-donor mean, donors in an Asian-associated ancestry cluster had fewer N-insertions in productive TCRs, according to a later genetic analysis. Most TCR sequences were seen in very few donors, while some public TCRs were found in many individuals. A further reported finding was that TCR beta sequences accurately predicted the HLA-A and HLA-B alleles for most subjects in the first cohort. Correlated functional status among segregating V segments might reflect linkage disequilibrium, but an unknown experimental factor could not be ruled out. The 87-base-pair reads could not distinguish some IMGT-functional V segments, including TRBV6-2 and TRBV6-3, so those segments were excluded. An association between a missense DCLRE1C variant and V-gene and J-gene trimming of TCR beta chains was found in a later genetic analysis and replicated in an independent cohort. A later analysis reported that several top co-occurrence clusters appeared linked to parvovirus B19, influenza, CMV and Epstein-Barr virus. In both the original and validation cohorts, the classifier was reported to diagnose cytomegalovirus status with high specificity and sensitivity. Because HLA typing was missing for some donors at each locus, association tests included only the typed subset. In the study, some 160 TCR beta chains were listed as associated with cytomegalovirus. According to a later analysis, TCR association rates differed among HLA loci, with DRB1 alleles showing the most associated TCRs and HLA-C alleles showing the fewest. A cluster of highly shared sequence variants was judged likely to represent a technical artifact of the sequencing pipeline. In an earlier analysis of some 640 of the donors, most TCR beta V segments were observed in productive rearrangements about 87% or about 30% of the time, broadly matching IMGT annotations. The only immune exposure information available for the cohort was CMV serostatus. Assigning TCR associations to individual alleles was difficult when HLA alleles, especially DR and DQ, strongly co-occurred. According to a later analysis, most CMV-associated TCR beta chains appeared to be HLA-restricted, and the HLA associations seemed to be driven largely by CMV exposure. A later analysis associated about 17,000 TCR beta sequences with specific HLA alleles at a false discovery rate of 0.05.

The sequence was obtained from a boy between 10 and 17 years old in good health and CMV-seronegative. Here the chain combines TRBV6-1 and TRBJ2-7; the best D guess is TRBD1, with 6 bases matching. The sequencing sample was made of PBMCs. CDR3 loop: CASSEAVGQPYEQYF. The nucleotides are TGTGCCAGCAGTGAAGCGGTGGGACAACCCTACGAGCAGTACTTC.